A selection of T cell receptor beta chains follows, all from one sample in a study of identical twins. TCRdb used MiXCR to reprocess the 5' RACE reads, holding one entry per CDR3 protein. The sample has about 890,000 distinct CDR3 sequences, 12% seen once. These data are also associated with another study on yellow fever vaccine responses in identical twins.

Sequencing was performed on PBMCs. All receptors derive from a woman under 30 in good health. Both conserved end residues are part of each CDR3. Fields, in order: clone size, J gene, D gene, V gene, CDR3 DNA, CDR3 protein. D genes are given only for firm matches. Part of the rows lack a size; the others show once, few, many or a class for expanded clones.

clone size: once
J gene: TRBJ2-3
D gene: TRBD1
V gene: TRBV28
CDR3 DNA: TGTGCCAGCAAGGGGTACAGGGGCCGGGCAAATACGCAGTATTTT
CDR3 protein: CASKGYRGRANTQYF

clone size: -
J gene: TRBJ2-1
D gene: TRBD2
V gene: TRBV2
CDR3 DNA: TGTGCCAGCAGCAAACTAGCGGGAGGCGTGGATGAGCAGTTCTTC
CDR3 protein: CASSKLAGGVDEQFF

clone size: few
J gene: TRBJ2-1
D gene: TRBD2
V gene: TRBV20-1
CDR3 DNA: TGCAGTGCGCGGACTAGCGGGGGGGCCTTGGATGAGCAGTTCTTC
CDR3 protein: CSARTSGGALDEQFF

clone size: -
J gene: TRBJ2-1
D gene: -
V gene: TRBV27
CDR3 DNA: TGTGCCAGCAGTCCCCTCCCCTCCCTGGATCAGTTCTTC
CDR3 protein: CASSPLPSLDQFF

clone size: -
J gene: TRBJ2-5
D gene: -
V gene: TRBV6-5
CDR3 DNA: TGTGCCAGCAGTTATGACTTTCGGAAAGAGACCCAGTACTTC
CDR3 protein: CASSYDFRKETQYF

clone size: -
J gene: TRBJ2-6
D gene: TRBD2
V gene: TRBV6-4
CDR3 DNA: TGTGCCAGCACCCATCTGACTAGCGGGCCTCTCCCCCCCATTTCCGGGGCCAACGTCCTGACTTTC
CDR3 protein: CASTHLTSGPLPPISGANVLTF

clone size: many
J gene: TRBJ2-5
D gene: TRBD1
V gene: TRBV7-9
CDR3 DNA: TGTGCCAGCAGCGATCGCGGACAGGGAGAGGAGACCCAGTACTTC
CDR3 protein: CASSDRGQGEETQYF

clone size: few
J gene: TRBJ2-3
D gene: TRBD2
V gene: TRBV10-3
CDR3 DNA: TGTGCCATCATGGGGCGGGAGCCCACAGATACGCAGTATTTT
CDR3 protein: CAIMGREPTDTQYF

clone size: -
J gene: TRBJ1-1
D gene: -
V gene: TRBV12-3/TRBV12-4
CDR3 DNA: TGTGCCGCGGGTCGGGACGGCCAGAGAGACACTGAAGCTTTCTTT
CDR3 protein: CAAGRDGQRDTEAFF

clone size: -
J gene: TRBJ2-1
D gene: -
V gene: TRBV5-4
CDR3 DNA: TGTGCCAGCAGCTACGGACCGGTCGATAGGTACAATGAGCAGTTCTTC
CDR3 protein: CASSYGPVDRYNEQFF

clone size: -
J gene: TRBJ1-2
D gene: -
V gene: TRBV5-1
CDR3 DNA: TGCGCCAGCAGCCAACCCGACAAGGGACCCCTAGGCTACACCTTC
CDR3 protein: CASSQPDKGPLGYTF

clone size: -
J gene: TRBJ1-1
D gene: TRBD1
V gene: TRBV28
CDR3 DNA: TGTGCCAGCAGTTTACAGGGGGCGCGGGTACAAGCTTTCTTT
CDR3 protein: CASSLQGARVQAFF

clone size: many
J gene: TRBJ2-5
D gene: TRBD1
V gene: TRBV12-3/TRBV12-4
CDR3 DNA: TGTGCCAGCAGTTTTGGACAGGGTGTGGAGACCCAGTACTTC
CDR3 protein: CASSFGQGVETQYF

clone size: few
J gene: TRBJ1-2
D gene: -
V gene: TRBV29-1
CDR3 DNA: TGCAGCGTTGAAGACTTGAGCGCTAACTATGGCTACACCTTC
CDR3 protein: CSVEDLSANYGYTF

clone size: few
J gene: TRBJ2-2
D gene: TRBD2
V gene: TRBV7-2
CDR3 DNA: TGTGCCAGCAGCTTTTCGGCTAGCGGGGGTACCGGGGAGCTGTTTTTT
CDR3 protein: CASSFSASGGTGELFF

clone size: few
J gene: TRBJ1-6
D gene: -
V gene: TRBV6-5
CDR3 DNA: TGTGCCAGCACTTTCCAGGGTAATAATTCACCCCTCCACTTT
CDR3 protein: CASTFQGNNSPLHF

clone size: -
J gene: TRBJ2-7
D gene: TRBD1
V gene: TRBV10-3
CDR3 DNA: TGTGCCACTGGGACAGACTACGAGCAGTACTTC
CDR3 protein: CATGTDYEQYF

clone size: few
J gene: TRBJ2-6
D gene: TRBD1
V gene: TRBV5-1
CDR3 DNA: TGCGCCAGCGGGACAGGGAACAGCGCTGGGGCCAACGTCCTGACTTTC
CDR3 protein: CASGTGNSAGANVLTF

clone size: few
J gene: TRBJ2-3
D gene: TRBD2
V gene: TRBV4-1
CDR3 DNA: TGCGCCAGCAGCCAAGGAGCTAGCGGGGGGGCTAGTAGCACAGATACGCAGTATTTT
CDR3 protein: CASSQGASGGASSTDTQYF

clone size: -
J gene: TRBJ1-1
D gene: -
V gene: TRBV2
CDR3 DNA: TGTGCCAGCAGTGAAGATCTGGGGAAGAACACTGAAGCTTTCTTT
CDR3 protein: CASSEDLGKNTEAFF

clone size: -
J gene: TRBJ2-3
D gene: -
V gene: TRBV29-1
CDR3 DNA: TGCAGCGACTTCGATACTGGAACAGATACGCAGTATTTT
CDR3 protein: CSDFDTGTDTQYF

clone size: -
J gene: TRBJ1-1
D gene: -
V gene: TRBV5-1
CDR3 DNA: TGCGCCAGCAGCCCGGTGGGGGCAAACACTGAAGCTTTCTTT
CDR3 protein: CASSPVGANTEAFF

clone size: many
J gene: TRBJ2-5
D gene: TRBD2
V gene: TRBV12-3/TRBV12-4
CDR3 DNA: TGTGCCAGCAGTTTGTTGGCGGGAGCGGAGACCCAGTACTTC
CDR3 protein: CASSLLAGAETQYF

clone size: -
J gene: TRBJ2-7
D gene: TRBD2
V gene: TRBV4-1
CDR3 DNA: TGCGCCAGCAGCCAGATGACACTAGCGAACTCCTACGAGCAGTACTTC
CDR3 protein: CASSQMTLANSYEQYF

clone size: few
J gene: TRBJ2-5
D gene: -
V gene: TRBV20-1
CDR3 DNA: TGCAGTGCTAGGACTTTAGGATGGCAAGAGACCCAGTACTTC
CDR3 protein: CSARTLGWQETQYF

clone size: -
J gene: TRBJ2-1
D gene: -
V gene: TRBV15
CDR3 DNA: TGTGCCACCAGCAGAGAACTAGGGGGGGCCTACAATGAGCAGTTCTTC
CDR3 protein: CATSRELGGAYNEQFF

clone size: many
J gene: TRBJ2-1
D gene: -
V gene: TRBV15
CDR3 DNA: TGTGCCACCAGCTCAAAAGGGGACCGTACCTACAATGAGCAGTTCTTC
CDR3 protein: CATSSKGDRTYNEQFF